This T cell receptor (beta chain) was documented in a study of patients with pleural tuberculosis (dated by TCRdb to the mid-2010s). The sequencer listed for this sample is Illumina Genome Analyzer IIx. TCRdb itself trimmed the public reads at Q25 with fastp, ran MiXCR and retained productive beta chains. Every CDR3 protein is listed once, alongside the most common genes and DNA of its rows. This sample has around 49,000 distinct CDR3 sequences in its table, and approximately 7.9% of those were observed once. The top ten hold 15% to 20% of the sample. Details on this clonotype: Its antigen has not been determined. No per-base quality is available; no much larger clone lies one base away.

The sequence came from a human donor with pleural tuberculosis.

The sequenced DNA: TGCGCCAGCAGCCTGGGGGTAGGGGCTTACAATGAGCAGTTCTTC. This is translated as CASSLGVGAYNEQFF. Rearrangement joined TRBV5-1 to TRBJ2-1, with the D assignment possibly TRBD1 or TRBD2, given 5 matching bases for each. Trimming at the junction amounts to 4 bases on V and 4 bases on J, and the germline ends lie 15 bases apart. CDR1 SGHRS and CDR2 YFSETQ are derived from the germline V gene. Including the terminal cysteine and phenylalanine, the CDR3 comprises 15 residues. Left in the record is the CDR3 DNA by itself, 45 bases read in frame from the first base.